These 23 T cell receptor beta chains were all obtained from the same sample, sequenced in a study of high-grade serous ovarian cancer treatment subgroups. Measured with immunoSEQ multiplex PCR; TCRdb has only the in-frame clones, and not every one. The profile shows about 8,500 clones, 76% of them singletons. Tumor samples were taken before definitive surgery or chemotherapy. Sequencing was performed on tumor tissue. The receptors here all came from a human donor with high-grade serous ovarian cancer.

CDR3 protein: CASSLGRSGSQETQYF. The CDR3 coding sequence is TGTGCCAGCAGCTTAGGGAGGAGCGGGTCTCAAGAGACCCAGTACTTC. The chain is built from TRBV7-2 and TRBJ2-5; the D gene is possibly TRBD2 (6 bases). This CDR3 comprises 16 residues. Germline-derived CDR1 and CDR2 are SGHTA and FQGNSA. Trimming shortened V by 1 base and J by 2 bases, and 14 bases separated the two germline ends.

The rearrangement joins TRBV6-5 to TRBJ1-5; TRBD1 agrees at 7 bases. The CDR3 contains 15 residues. The V gene's germline CDR1 is MNHEY and CDR2 SVGAGI. Germline trimming cut 5 bases from V and 4 bases from J; bases unmatched to any gene: 8. The CDR3 DNA is TGTGCCAGCAGTCCAGGTGACAGGGATAATCAGCCCCAGCATTTT. Translation gives CASSPGDRDNQPQHF.

This clone was picked up one time. The V and J genes are TRBV2 and TRBJ2-2, with D maybe TRBD2 (5 bases). The V gene's germline CDR1 is SNHLY and CDR2 FYNNEI. The CDR3 covers 14 residues. The V end was cut by 6 bases, the J end by 4 bases, with 12 bases between. The CDR3, as DNA: TGTGCCAGCAGACTCGGACTCATCACCGGGGAGCTGTTTTTT. It yields the protein CASRLGLITGELFF.

This chain uses TRBV6-6 with TRBJ2-4; TRBD2 agrees at 14 bases. Unmatched junction bases numbered 3, after V lost 8 bases and J lost 0 bases. Germline CDR1 reads MNHNY; CDR2 reads SVGAGI (reference sequence). The CDR3 has 16 amino acids. Here the CDR3 DNA reads TGTGCCAGCGGACTAGCGGGGGGACAAGCCAAAAACATTCAGTACTTC. It codes for CASGLAGGQAKNIQYF.

V usage is TRBV9 and J usage is TRBJ1-1, with a possible D match to TRBD1 (5 bases). CDR1 and CDR2 from the germline V gene are SGDLS and YYNGEE. There are 14 residues in the CDR3. Trimming pared 1 base from V and 4 bases from J, leaving 11 bases between. This chain's CDR3 is CASSVSGGSTEAFF. CDR3 bases: TGTGCCAGCAGCGTAAGCGGGGGGAGCACTGAAGCTTTCTTT. Supplemented by reference TRBV9 and TRBJ1-1, the full variable domain reads DSGVTQTPKHLITATGQRVTLRCSPRSGDLSVYWYQQSLDQGLQFLIQYYNGEERAKGNILERFSAQQFPDLHSELNLSSLELGDSALYFCASSVSGGSTEAFFGQGTRLTVV.

This chain uses TRBV12-5 with TRBJ2-2, with D perhaps TRBD2 (5 bases). V lost 6 bases and J lost 7, with 9 bases in between. CDR1 and CDR2 from the germline V gene are LGHNT and FRNRAP. This CDR3 is 12 amino acids long. The DNA of the CDR3 is TGTGCTAGTGGCCGGGGTGGCGGGGAGCTGTTTTTT. As protein: CASGRGGGELFF.

This sequence joins TRBV6-6 and TRBJ1-3, with no clear D. V was trimmed by 2 bases and J by 1 base, leaving 6 bases between them. CDR3 size: 14 residues. Germline loops: CDR1 MNHNY, CDR2 SVGAGI (reference sequence). Here the CDR3 reads CASSYGGSGNTIYF. For the CDR3, the DNA is TGTGCCAGCAGTTACGGAGGATCTGGAAACACCATATATTTT.

This rearrangement joins TRBV7-2 to TRBJ1-2; TRBD1 agrees at 10 bases. V shed 3 bases, J shed 4 bases, and the junction held 2 bases outside the gene matches. Germline CDR1 is SGHTA and CDR2 is FQGNSA. The CDR3 loop spans 14 amino acids. The CDR3 reads CASSFRQGAYGYTF. CDR3 sequence (DNA): TGTGCCAGCAGCTTTCGACAGGGGGCCTATGGCTACACCTTC.

The count of this clone is one. The rearrangement links TRBV14 to TRBJ2-5; 9 nucleotides agree with TRBD1. Germline CDR1 reads SGHDN; CDR2 reads FVKESK. The CDR3 is made up of 16 amino acids. The junction had 8 bases not matched to a gene; V was cut back by 0 bases and J by 6 bases. In DNA form, the CDR3 reads TGTGCCAGCAGCCAAGATCAGGGGACAGGGCTTAAGACCCAGTACTTC. Translation gives CASSQDQGTGLKTQYF.

The V call is TRBV5-6, the J call TRBJ2-7; TRBD2 matches at 11 bases. The CDR3 length is 13 residues. Germline assignment: CDR1 SGHDT and CDR2 YYEEEE. V shed 4 bases and J 10 bases; nucleotides not matched to a gene: 7. The CDR3 region is CASSETSGVHQYF. Written as DNA, the CDR3 is TGTGCCAGCAGCGAGACTAGCGGGGTCCATCAGTACTTC. Using reference TRBV5-6 and TRBJ2-7 for the parts outside the CDR3, the full variable domain is DAGVTQSPTHLIKTRGQQVTLRCSPKSGHDTVSWYQQALGQGPQFIFQYYEEEERQRGNFPDRFSGHQFPNYSSELNVNALLLGDSALYLCASSETSGVHQYFGPGTRLTVT.

V usage is TRBV7-8 and J usage is TRBJ1-1; TRBD1 matches at 7 bases. Looked up from germline, CDR1 is SGHVS and CDR2 is FQNEAQ. The CDR3 consists of 15 residues. The ends lost 5 bases at V and 1 base at J; junction bases unmatched: 7. CDR3 region: CASSPTTGRNTEAFF. CDR3 bases: TGTGCCAGCAGCCCGACGACAGGGAGGAACACTGAAGCTTTCTTT. The whole variable domain, remainder taken from reference TRBV7-8 and TRBJ1-1, is GAGVSQSPRYKVAKRGQDVALRCDPISGHVSLFWYQQALGQGPEFLTYFQNEAQLDKSGLPSDRFFAERPEGSVSTLKIQRTQQEDSAVYLCASSPTTGRNTEAFFGQGTRLTVV.

The J gene is TRBJ1-6, the V gene TRBV7-9; a possible D gene is TRBD1 (6 bases). Germline V gene lookup returns CDR1 SEHNR and CDR2 FQNEAQ (reference sequence). V dropped 5 bases and J dropped 8 bases, with 19 bases sitting between them. The CDR3 totals 16 residues. CDR3 in DNA: TGTGCCAGCAGCCGATCGGGGGGGAGGACAGATTCACCCCTCCACTTT. Translated, it gives CASSRSGGRTDSPLHF.

V gene TRBV7-9 combines with J gene TRBJ1-4; D is unresolved. This CDR3 region has 14 residues. Between the trimmed V and J ends, which lost 4 bases and 4 bases, there was a span of 10 bases. Germline CDR1 is SEHNR and CDR2 is FQNEAQ (reference sequence). The CDR3 reads CASSYKGGNEKLFF. The CDR3 DNA reads as TGTGCCAGCAGCTACAAGGGAGGTAATGAAAAACTGTTTTTT.

The rearrangement uses TRBV6-5 and TRBJ1-3; TRBD1 might be the D (5 bases). Germline V lookup: CDR1 MNHEY, CDR2 SVGAGI. This CDR3 is built from 15 residues. The V and J ends lost 6 bases and 0 bases respectively, with 12 bases between them. The chain's CDR3 is CASRLAGTSGNTIYF. CDR3 nucleotide sequence: TGTGCCAGCAGGTTAGCCGGGACCTCTGGAAACACCATATATTTT.

The chain uses TRBV7-2 and TRBJ1-2; D unclear. Germline-derived CDR1 and CDR2 are SGHTA and FQGNSA. The CDR3 sequence is 17 residues long. The V end lost 0 bases, the J end lost 0 bases, and 14 bases lay between the germline ends. The CDR3 DNA follows: TGTGCCAGCAGCTTAGCCCCACGGGGAAGGGCTAACTATGGCTACACCTTC. Its protein is CASSLAPRGRANYGYTF. Using reference TRBV7-2 and TRBJ1-2 for the parts outside the CDR3, the full variable domain is GAGVSQSPSNKVTEKGKDVELRCDPISGHTALYWYRQSLGQGLEFLIYFQGNSAPDKSGLPSDRFSAERTGGSVSTLTIQRTQQEDSAVYLCASSLAPRGRANYGYTFGSGTRLTVV.

The chain links TRBV29-1 to TRBJ1-2, with TRBD1 identical over 7 bases. V lost 4 bases to trimming and J lost 0 bases; unmatched junction nucleotides: 17. This CDR3 is built from 18 residues. CDR1 and CDR2 from the germline V gene are SQVTM and ANQGSEA. The CDR3 protein is CSVGVRTPRQGANYGYTF. In DNA, the CDR3 is TGCAGCGTTGGGGTCCGAACCCCAAGACAGGGCGCTAACTATGGCTACACCTTC.

The table lists this clone with a few counts. The gene calls are TRBV6-1 and TRBJ2-1, with 12 bases matching TRBD2. The V segment lost 3 bases and the J segment 6 bases; nucleotides outside the gene matches: 6. This CDR3 is built from 16 residues. Germline lookup yields CDR1 MNHNS and CDR2 SASEGT. The CDR3 DNA sequence: TGTGCCAGCAGTGACCGACTAGCGGGGGTTAGCAATGAGCAGTTCTTC. This gives the protein CASSDRLAGVSNEQFF.

This clone was observed a few times. The chain employs TRBV28 and TRBJ1-1; unclear D gene. V gave up 2 bases and J gave up 2 bases, with 12 bases separating them. Per the germline V gene, CDR1 is MDHEN and CDR2 is SYDVKM. The CDR3 is made up of 15 amino acids. The CDR3 protein is CASSLRRGKNTEAFF. The CDR3 coding sequence is TGTGCCAGCAGTTTACGTCGAGGGAAAAACACTGAAGCTTTCTTT.

There are a few counts of this clone. The chain couples TRBV7-2 to TRBJ1-1; possibly TRBD1 for D (6 bases). Germline values: CDR1 SGHTA, CDR2 FQGNSA. This CDR3 contains 13 residues. Trimming stripped 4 bases from V and 1 base from J, with 7 bases between. In DNA, the CDR3 is TGTGCCAGCAGCTGGACAGCGAACACTGAAGCTTTCTTT. This codes for CASSWTANTEAFF.

The chain employs TRBV4-1 and TRBJ2-3, with 7 bases identical to TRBD2. From germline, CDR1 is MGHRA and CDR2 YSYEKL. V lost 2 bases, J lost 2 bases, and 7 bases stayed unmatched. The CDR3 extends over 16 amino acids. For the CDR3, the DNA is TGCGCCAGCAGCCAATTCTACAGCGGGGCCACAGATACGCAGTATTTT. Its protein is CASSQFYSGATDTQYF.

The V gene is TRBV5-1, the J gene TRBJ2-2, with a possible D match to TRBD2 (5 bases). The germline V gene has CDR1 SGHRS and CDR2 YFSETQ. CDR3 length: 16 amino acids. The V gene lost 1 base and the J gene lost 1 base, with 11 bases spanning the gap. CDR3 nucleotide sequence: TGCGCCAGCAGCTTGACTCCAGCGGTGAACACCGGGGAGCTGTTTTTT. Translated: CASSLTPAVNTGELFF.

The CDR3 is CASSLGLAKNIQYF. CDR3 DNA sequence: TGTGCCAGCAGCTTAGGATTAGCCAAAAACATTCAGTACTTC. The chain uses TRBV7-2 and TRBJ2-4; D is unclear. CDR3 length equals 14 residues. From germline, CDR1 is SGHTA and CDR2 FQGNSA. V was clipped by 1 base and J by 0 bases, with 4 bases between them.

J is TRBJ1-1 and V is TRBV7-3, with TRBD1 matching over 9 bases. The CDR3 loop spans 13 amino acids. Losses at the gene ends were 5 bases for V and 5 bases for J; bases not matched to a gene: 3. Looked up from germline, CDR1 is SGHTA and CDR2 is FQGTGA. The CDR3 region is CASSQQGATEAFF. The CDR3 DNA follows: TGTGCCAGCAGCCAACAGGGGGCGACTGAAGCTTTCTTT.